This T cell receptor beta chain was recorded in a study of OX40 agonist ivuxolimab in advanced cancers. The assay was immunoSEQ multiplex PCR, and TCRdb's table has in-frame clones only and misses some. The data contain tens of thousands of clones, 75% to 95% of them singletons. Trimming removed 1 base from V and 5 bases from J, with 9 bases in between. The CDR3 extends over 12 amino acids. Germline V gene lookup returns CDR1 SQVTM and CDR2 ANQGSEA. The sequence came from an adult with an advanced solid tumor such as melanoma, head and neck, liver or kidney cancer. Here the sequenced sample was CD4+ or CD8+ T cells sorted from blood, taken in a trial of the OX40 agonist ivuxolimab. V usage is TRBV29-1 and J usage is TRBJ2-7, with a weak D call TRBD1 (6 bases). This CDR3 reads CSVEGGPDEQYF. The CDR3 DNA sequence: TGCAGCGTTGAAGGGGGGCCGGACGAGCAGTACTTC.